The T cell receptor (beta chain) described here comes from a study of T cells in localized non-small cell lung cancer (dated by TCRdb to 2019 to 2021). At the level of the whole study: The study examined T cell repertoires in hundreds of patients with early-stage NSCLC and compared tumors with uninvolved tumor-adjacent lungs. All 240 or so NSCLC patients in the cohort were treatment-naive and had localized lung tumors that were resected. The mean age of the NSCLC patients was 60 to 85 years, with about 130 men and 110 or so women.

Overall study results and their limits: Because the study design was exploratory, TCR variables were selected using unadjusted p-values without false-discovery rate correction. Because multi-region tumor sequencing was not done, intratumor heterogeneity could not be ruled out. Higher blood T cell density associated with longer overall survival, while higher adjacent-lung clonality associated with shorter survival. Uninvolved tumor-adjacent lung showed the highest T cell clonality, higher than tumor, which suggests more focused antigenic responses in the uninvolved tumor-adjacent lung. Of the top 100 tumor clones, a median of roughly 53 were detected in paired uninvolved adjacent lung; 28 were also among that lung's top 100.

This clone has only one observation. It has no known antigen specificity. Base qualities are not at hand, and no much larger clone is one base apart. TCR beta CDR3 regions were sequenced from DNA using the immunoSEQ Assay. Under the source paper's analysis protocol: To compute T cell density, TCR beta template counts were normalized to usable DNA, which was estimated by amplifying housekeeping genes. Richness was estimated with the preseqR package, extrapolating to 400,000 templates for PBMC samples and 120,000 templates for tissue samples. Clonality was calculated as one minus Pielou's evenness. Tissue-enriched TCRs were identified by differential abundance testing using productive amino-acid clonotypes, minimum total count 5 and alpha 0.1. The Jaccard Index and the Morisita Overlap Index were used to quantify repertoire overlap between compartments. GLIPH grouped TCR beta CDR3s together with public tetramer-defined viral CDR3s, and a viral motif had to include at least three viral sequences and also show V-gene enrichment. TCRdb mirrors the immuneACCESS table, restricted to in-frame sequences. Some clones are absent from its copies; in checked studies, under half trace to an unresolved V gene, and the reason for the others is unknown. Clonal size and the V and J genes are those of that table, whereas D and trimming came from the DNA. The sample table lists some 71,000 clones, roughly four fifths of them with a count of one. Clones ranked in the top ten supply approximately 15% of the sample.

At diagnosis, peripheral blood, uninvolved tumor-adjacent lung and tumor were collected and were preserved as a mix of fresh-frozen and FFPE material. For TCR repertoire profiling, blood samples were analyzed as peripheral blood mononuclear cells. The CDR3 spans 16 residues, from the cysteine through the phenylalanine. Just the 48-base CDR3 DNA is kept, in frame starting at base 1. The germline V gene specifies KGHSY as CDR1 and FQNENV as CDR2. Trimming at the junction amounts to 5 bases on V and 0 bases on J, and the germline ends lie 14 bases apart. Recombination connected TRBV16 to TRBJ2-1, with TRBD2 tentatively as D gene (6 bases match). The sample here was peripheral blood, taken before any cancer treatment. The TCR was taken from a female donor aged 60 or older with stage I lung adenocarcinoma. The CDR3 in this case is CASSDGTASSYNEQFF. The DNA reads as follows: TGTGCCAGCAGCGACGGGACTGCAAGCTCCTACAATGAGCAGTTCTTC.